Listed below are T cell receptor beta chains from one sample, sequenced in a study of blood T cell repertoires in COVID-19. TCRdb keeps only in-frame clones here, not all; method: immunoSEQ multiplex PCR. The sample has over 150,000 clones; around 83% are singletons. The sample consisted of peripheral blood. These receptors were obtained from a woman in her sixties or seventies with COVID-19, enrolled during active disease. Each CDR3 is given with its conserved first and last residue. The D gene is left open where the match is weak. Where a row states a size, it is once, few, many or the class of an expanded clone; other rows omit it.

abundance | d_gene | j_gene | v_gene | CDR3aa | CDR3nt
. | TRBD2 | TRBJ2-5 | TRBV27 | CASSPGGSLPETQYF | TGTGCCAGCAGTCCCGGGGGGTCACTCCCAGAGACCCAGTACTTC
once | TRBD2 | TRBJ2-1 | TRBV7-2 | CASSLAGGPPEQFF | TGTGCCAGCAGCTTAGCGGGAGGGCCTCCTGAGCAGTTCTTC
many | . | TRBJ1-4 | TRBV25-1 | CASSVGGEGEKLFF | TGTGCCAGCAGTGTCGGCGGCGAAGGTGAAAAACTGTTTTTT
. | TRBD1 | TRBJ1-5 | TRBV28 | CASSRTGTYSNQPQHF | TGTGCCAGCAGCCGGACAGGGACCTATAGCAATCAGCCCCAGCATTTT
. | . | TRBJ1-2 | TRBV27 | CASSLQGTYGYTF | TGTGCCAGCAGTTTACAGGGGACCTATGGCTACACCTTC
. | . | TRBJ1-5 | TRBV7-2 | CASGILAVPQHF | TGTGCCAGCGGCATCTTGGCGGTGCCCCAGCATTTT
. | . | TRBJ2-5 | TRBV18 | CASSPIRQGETQYF | TGTGCCAGCTCACCAATTCGGCAGGGGGAGACCCAGTACTTC
. | . | TRBJ1-4 | TRBV7-9 | CASSNRQRLNEKLFF | TGTGCCAGCAGCAACCGACAGCGCCTGAATGAAAAACTGTTTTTT
. | . | TRBJ2-7 | TRBV29-1 | CSAGGLAGPLEQYF | TGCAGCGCTGGAGGGTTGGCGGGCCCTCTCGAGCAGTACTTC
. | . | TRBJ1-1 | TRBV11-3 | CASSLGPGTEAFF | TGTGCCAGCAGCTTGGGGCCCGGAACTGAAGCTTTCTTT
. | TRBD2 | TRBJ2-5 | TRBV4-1 | CASSLAGGGETQYF | TGCGCCAGCAGCTTAGCGGGAGGAGGGGAGACCCAGTACTTC
. | TRBD1 | TRBJ1-5 | TRBV6-5 | CASSPGGYQPQHF | TGTGCCAGCAGTCCAGGGGGCTATCAGCCCCAGCATTTT
. | . | TRBJ2-7 | TRBV7-9 | CASSFRETSYEQYF | TGTGCCAGCAGCTTCCGGGAAACCTCCTACGAGCAGTACTTC
few | TRBD1 | TRBJ2-4 | TRBV13 | CASSDSLMGQALLQAKNIQYF | TGTGCCAGCAGCGACTCCCTAATGGGACAGGCGCTACTCCAAGCCAAAAACATTCAGTACTTC
. | . | TRBJ2-3 | TRBV3-1/TRBV3-2 | CASSGTLGADTQYF | TGTGCCAGCAGTGGGACTCTAGGAGCAGATACGCAGTATTTT
. | TRBD2 | TRBJ2-1 | TRBV7-9 | CASSLSGRATYNEQFF | TGTGCCAGCAGCTTAAGCGGGAGGGCCACCTACAATGAGCAGTTCTTC
. | TRBD1 | TRBJ2-5 | TRBV30 | CAWSSRQGAFETQYF | TGTGCCTGGAGTTCACGGCAGGGGGCATTCGAGACCCAGTACTTC
. | TRBD2 | TRBJ2-1 | TRBV5-1 | CASSLRGGGEQFF | TGCGCCAGCAGCTTGCGGGGCGGGGGTGAGCAGTTCTTC
. | . | TRBJ2-5 | TRBV7-2 | CATQQTGMGETQYF | TGTGCCACCCAGCAGACGGGGATGGGGGAGACCCAGTACTTC
few | TRBD2 | TRBJ2-1 | TRBV19 | CASRPPLREGRHEQFF | TGTGCCAGTAGACCGCCCCTGCGGGAGGGCCGACATGAGCAGTTCTTC
. | . | TRBJ1-1 | TRBV28 | CASSDFSPKEAWAFF | TGTGCCAGCAGCGATTTTTCCCCGAAGGAGGCATGGGCTTTCTTT
. | TRBD2 | TRBJ2-7 | TRBV7-8 | CASSIGLAGPYEQYF | TGTGCCAGCAGCATTGGACTAGCGGGACCCTACGAGCAGTACTTC
. | TRBD2 | TRBJ2-1 | TRBV7-8 | CASSLRTSSYNEQFF | TGTGCCAGCAGCCTCCGGACTAGCTCCTACAATGAGCAGTTCTTC
. | . | TRBJ2-7 | TRBV5-6 | CASSMIQGYEQYF | TGTGCCAGCAGCATGATACAGGGCTACGAGCAGTACTTC
. | . | TRBJ1-1 | TRBV10-1 | CASSEARGGLNTEAFF | TGCGCCAGCAGTGAGGCACGGGGGGGGCTGAACACTGAAGCTTTCTTT
. | . | TRBJ2-7 | TRBV28 | CASTPSGGEQYF | TGTGCCAGCACCCCTAGTGGGGGGGAGCAGTACTTC
. | TRBD1 | TRBJ2-1 | TRBV7-2 | CASSSDRGPYNEQFF | TGTGCCAGCAGCTCGGACAGGGGGCCCTACAATGAGCAGTTCTTC
few | . | TRBJ1-1 | TRBV14 | CASQYGRGTEAFF | TGTGCCAGCCAATATGGGAGGGGCACAGAAGCTTTCTTT
few | TRBD1 | TRBJ1-2 | TRBV5-4 | CASSLPGQASLYGYTF | TGTGCCAGCAGCTTACCGGGACAGGCGTCACTCTATGGCTACACCTTC
. | . | TRBJ2-6 | TRBV28 | CASSFSGRSRANVLTF | TGTGCCAGCAGTTTCAGCGGGCGCTCCCGGGCCAACGTCCTGACTTTC
. | TRBD2 | TRBJ2-3 | TRBV29-1 | CSVEGLAGYTDTQYF | TGCAGCGTAGAAGGACTAGCGGGATACACAGATACGCAGTATTTT
. | . | TRBJ2-5 | TRBV6-5 | CASHRGQETQYF | TGTGCCAGTCATCGAGGCCAAGAGACCCAGTACTTC
. | TRBD2 | TRBJ2-1 | TRBV19 | CASSTQKTSGVSYNEQFF | TGTGCCAGTAGTACCCAGAAGACTAGCGGGGTCTCCTACAATGAGCAGTTCTTC
. | . | TRBJ1-5 | TRBV19 | CACWSGEDNQPQHF | TGTGCCTGCTGGTCGGGAGAAGACAATCAGCCCCAGCATTTT
. | TRBD2 | TRBJ2-5 | TRBV7-9 | CASSRSSGIYQETQYF | TGTGCCAGCAGCCGATCTAGCGGGATCTATCAAGAGACCCAGTACTTC
. | . | TRBJ1-1 | TRBV18 | CASALDTMETEAFF | TGTGCCAGCGCATTGGACACGATGGAAACTGAAGCTTTCTTT
. | TRBD2 | TRBJ2-1 | TRBV24-1 | CATSDPAGLAGGGNEQFF | TGTGCCACCAGTGATCCCGCGGGACTAGCGGGAGGAGGCAATGAGCAGTTCTTC
once | TRBD1 | TRBJ1-3 | TRBV5-4 | CASSLPGQGGNTIYF | TGTGCCAGCAGCCTCCCGGGACAGGGCGGAAACACCATATATTTT
. | . | TRBJ1-1 | TRBV19 | CASSIYHSMNTEAFF | TGTGCCAGTAGTATATATCACAGCATGAACACTGAAGCTTTCTTT
. | TRBD1 | TRBJ2-2 | TRBV10-1 | CASSGTTGAGTGELFF | TGCGCCAGCAGTGGAACGACAGGGGCGGGCACCGGGGAGCTGTTTTTT
. | . | TRBJ1-4 | TRBV29-1 | CSVEHRGMGEKLFF | TGCAGCGTTGAACATCGAGGGATGGGTGAAAAACTGTTTTTT
few | TRBD2 | TRBJ2-7 | TRBV5-1 | CASSSGTTQYF | TGCGCCAGCAGCTCGGGGACTACACAGTACTTC
. | . | TRBJ1-4 | TRBV30 | CASHSVGSLNEKLFF | TGTGCCTCTCATTCCGTCGGGAGTCTTAATGAAAAACTGTTTTTT
few | . | TRBJ2-5 | TRBV6-2/TRBV6-3 | CASSLAGPPAETQYF | TGTGCCAGCAGTTTGGCGGGACCCCCGGCCGAGACCCAGTACTTC
many | . | TRBJ2-1 | TRBV28 | CASREDILTGQFF | TGTGCCAGCAGGGAAGATATTCTAACGGGGCAGTTCTTC
few | TRBD1 | TRBJ1-6 | TRBV6-5 | CASTRGTTNSPLHF | TGTGCCAGCACCAGGGGGACAACTAATTCACCCCTCCACTTT
. | TRBD2 | TRBJ2-7 | TRBV6-2/TRBV6-3 | CASSTRTSSTYEQYF | TGTGCCAGCAGTACCCGGACTAGTTCTACCTACGAGCAGTACTTC
. | . | TRBJ1-1 | TRBV7-2 | CASSLLAPPNTEAFF | TGTGCCAGCAGCTTATTGGCACCCCCAAACACTGAAGCTTTCTTT
. | . | TRBJ2-7 | TRBV27 | CASRKWGQGYEQYF | TGTGCCAGCAGGAAGTGGGGGCAAGGCTACGAGCAGTACTTC
. | TRBD1 | TRBJ2-3 | TRBV5-6 | CASSEKGQGKTDTQYF | TGTGCCAGCAGCGAGAAGGGACAGGGGAAGACAGATACGCAGTATTTT
. | . | TRBJ1-6 | TRBV5-1 | CASSPDGVSRSPLHF | TGCGCCAGCAGCCCCGACGGTGTATCTAGATCACCCCTCCACTTT
few | TRBD1 | TRBJ1-1 | TRBV5-4 | CASSRDRLNTEAFF | TGTGCCAGCAGCCGGGACAGGCTGAACACTGAAGCTTTCTTT
. | . | TRBJ1-2 | TRBV27 | CASSPSRGGNYGYTF | TGTGCCAGCAGTCCATCCCGAGGGGGAAACTATGGCTACACCTTC
. | TRBD1 | TRBJ1-1 | TRBV5-6 | CASSLPTGGANTEAFF | TGTGCCAGCAGCCTCCCGACAGGGGGCGCGAACACTGAAGCTTTCTTT
. | . | TRBJ1-5 | TRBV18 | CASSTGSNQPQHF | TGTGCCAGCTCAACCGGTAGCAATCAGCCCCAGCATTTT